This T cell receptor (beta chain) stems from a study of OX40 agonist ivuxolimab in advanced cancers. V was trimmed by 4 bases and J by 0 bases, leaving 7 bases between them. Germline lookup yields CDR1 SGHNT and CDR2 YENEEA. The CDR3 length is 13 residues. The data were produced by immunoSEQ multiplex PCR, yet TCRdb's version contains in-frame clones alone and is incomplete. The repertoire consists of nearly 65,000 clones, with about 89% occurring once and the leading ten covering 4% to 4.5%. Autoimmune disease history or systemic immunosuppression was exclusionary. The clonotype comes from an adult with an advanced solid tumor such as melanoma, head and neck, liver or kidney cancer. This chain links TRBV11-3 with TRBJ2-7; D unclear. This specimen consisted of CD4+ or CD8+ T cells sorted from blood, obtained in a trial of the OX40 agonist ivuxolimab. The CDR3 loop is CASSWASSYEQYF. CDR3 coding DNA: TGTGCCAGCAGCTGGGCCAGCTCCTACGAGCAGTACTTC.